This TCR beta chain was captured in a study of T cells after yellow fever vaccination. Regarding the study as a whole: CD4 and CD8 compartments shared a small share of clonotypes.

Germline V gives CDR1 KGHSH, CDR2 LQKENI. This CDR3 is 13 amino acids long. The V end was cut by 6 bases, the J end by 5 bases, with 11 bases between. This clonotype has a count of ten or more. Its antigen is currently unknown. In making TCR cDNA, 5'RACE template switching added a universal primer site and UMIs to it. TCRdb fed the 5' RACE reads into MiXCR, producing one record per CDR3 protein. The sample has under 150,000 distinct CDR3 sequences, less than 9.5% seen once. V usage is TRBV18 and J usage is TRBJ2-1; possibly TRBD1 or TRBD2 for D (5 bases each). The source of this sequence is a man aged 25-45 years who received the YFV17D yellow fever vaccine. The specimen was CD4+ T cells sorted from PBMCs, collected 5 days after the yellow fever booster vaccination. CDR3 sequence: CASSMGPDNEQFF. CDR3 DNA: TGTGCCAGCTCGATGGGACCGGACAATGAGCAGTTCTTC.